This T cell receptor (beta chain) came from a study of T cell responses to AZD1222 COVID-19 vaccine. Germline V gene lookup returns CDR1 LGHDT and CDR2 YNNKEL (reference sequence). With 4 bases removed from V and 0 bases from J, the gap between germline ends came to 9 bases. CDR3 length equals 14 residues. The method was immunoSEQ multiplex PCR; TCRdb's version includes in-frame clones alone and lacks a portion of them. The sample lists some 110,000 clones; about 90% were seen once. The rearrangement links TRBV3-1 (or the pseudogene TRBV3-2) to TRBJ1-2; D is unclear. The clonotype originates from an adult in good health. The sequencing here drew on peripheral blood, taken on day 0 of AZD1222 vaccination. CDR3 nucleotide sequence: TGTGCCAGCAGCCCGTCGTCAGCTAACTATGGCTACACCTTC. As protein: CASSPSSANYGYTF.